These 21 T cell receptor beta chains were sequenced from one sample in a study of human T cells and chemical hapten exposure. MiXCR, run by TCRdb on the RACE reads, gives a single entry per CDR3 protein. The table records 280,000 or so distinct CDR3 sequences, over 7.5% of them present only once. Time point given: pre-sensitization, week 0. Treatment noted: therapeutic diphenylcyclopropenone sensitization with weekly scalp DPC. The sequences come from whole blood, collected in connection with sensitization to the hapten diphenylcyclopropenone (DPC). These receptors all stem from a man younger than 35 with alopecia areata. Some clones in this sample may be carry-over from other donors' samples.

This clonotype was recorded many times. The chain recombines TRBV5-1 with TRBJ2-4, with D possibly matching TRBD2 (7 bases). This CDR3 region has 16 residues. Trimming cost V 0 bases and J 9 bases, with 19 bases left between them. The V gene's germline CDR1 is SGHRS and CDR2 YFSETQ. In nucleotides, the CDR3 is TGCGCCAGCAGCTTGGACACCGGGGGGCCGGAAGTCATTCAGTACTTC. This codes for CASSLDTGGPEVIQYF.

This clonotype was recorded a few times. The chain has TRBV4-3 and TRBJ2-1; 12 nucleotides align to TRBD2. Per the germline V gene, CDR1 is LGHNA and CDR2 is YSLEER. The CDR3 loop spans 15 amino acids. V dropped 6 bases and J dropped 15; count of bases not matched to a gene: 15. CDR3 sequence (DNA): TGCGCCAGCAGAGAAGCCCCTAGCGGGGGGGCAAATTCGTTCTTC. It is translated as CASREAPSGGANSFF.

V gene TRBV29-1 combines with J gene TRBJ2-5; D is unresolved. The CDR3 sequence is 13 residues long. V was pared by 3 bases and J by 1 base, with 9 bases between. The germline V gene has CDR1 SQVTM and CDR2 ANQGSEA. The CDR3 spells CSVEGQIQETQYF. CDR3 nucleotides: TGCAGCGTTGAGGGCCAGATCCAAGAGACCCAGTACTTC.

The CDR3 region has the DNA TGTGCCAGCAGTCGGGACAGCTTGAGCTCCTACAATGAGCAGTTCTTC. It is translated as CASSRDSLSSYNEQFF. V and J are TRBV6-5 and TRBJ2-1, with TRBD1 identical over 7 bases. The CDR3 is made up of 16 amino acids. V lost 5 bases and J lost 0; bases outside the gene matches: 7. CDR1 and CDR2 (germline): MNHEY, SVGAGI.

This clonotype was detected only a few times. The CDR3 is CASSYTALYEQYV. The CDR3 DNA sequence: TGTGCCAGCAGCTATACGGCTCTCTACGAGCAGTACGTC. The genes are TRBV7-8 and TRBJ2-7; D ambiguous. CDR3 length: 13 residues. Trimming pared 4 bases from V and 3 bases from J, leaving 10 bases between. Per the germline V gene, CDR1 is SGHVS and CDR2 is FQNEAQ.

This clonotype was found many times. The chain employs TRBV20-1 and TRBJ2-5; 10 nucleotides match TRBD2. Unmatched junction bases numbered 7, after V lost 7 bases and J lost 5 bases. The CDR3 extends over 13 amino acids. From germline, CDR1 is DFQATT and CDR2 SNEGSKA (reference sequence). CDR3 in DNA: TGCAGTGGGCACCTAGCGGGGGAGGAGACCCAGTACTTC. This encodes CSGHLAGEETQYF.

A note on this clonotype: A junction boundary mismatches the germline segment, possibly from a read error. The rearrangement uses TRBV4-3 and TRBJ1-1; TRBD1 is a possible D gene (6 bases). This CDR3 contains 13 residues. The germline V gene encodes CDR1 LGHNA and CDR2 YSLEER. DNA for the CDR3: TGCGCCAGCAGCCAAGAGGGGGCGGGGGCCACGGTATTT. Protein sequence: CASSQEGAGATVF.

This clonotype was detected only a few times. V and J are TRBV12-3 or TRBV12-4 and TRBJ2-3; the D is unclear. The CDR3 sequence is 14 residues long. The germline V and J ends were trimmed by 6 bases and 0 bases, with 10 bases remaining between them. CDR3 sequence reads: CASSKTTSTDTQYF. CDR3 bases: TGTGCCAGCAGCAAAACAACTAGCACAGATACGCAGTATTTT.

V gene TRBV6-2 or TRBV6-3 combines with J gene TRBJ1-2; no firm D call. The V gene lost 2 bases and the J gene lost 8 bases, with 9 bases spanning the gap. The germline V gene has CDR1 MNHEY and CDR2 SVGEGT. The CDR3 has 12 amino acids. CDR3 in amino acids: CASSYAPGGYTF. The CDR3 region has the DNA TGTGCCAGCAGTTACGCTCCCGGCGGCTACACCTTC.

The genes are TRBV28 and TRBJ1-2; 10 bases are a match to TRBD1. The CDR3 totals 16 residues. Per germline, CDR1 MDHEN and CDR2 SYDVKM. The V and J ends lost 5 bases and 7 bases, in that order; junction bases with no gene match: 13. In DNA form, the CDR3 reads TGTGCCAGCAGTCCGGATTATCGGACAGGGGGTTTTGGCTACACCTTC. Translation gives CASSPDYRTGGFGYTF.

In this sample, this clonotype turned up many times. V and J are TRBV28 and TRBJ2-5; D not resolved. This CDR3 is 13 amino acids long. Germline-derived CDR1 and CDR2 are MDHEN and SYDVKM. Trimming shortened V by 2 bases and J by 4 bases, and 8 bases separated the two germline ends. The CDR3 is CASSLPHLETQYF. As DNA, the CDR3 is TGTGCCAGCAGTTTACCCCATTTAGAGACCCAGTACTTC.

The chain joins TRBV7-3 to TRBJ2-3; D perhaps matches TRBD2 (6 bases). The CDR3 has 14 amino acids. In germline, CDR1 is SGHTA, CDR2 FQGTGA. V lost 2 bases, J lost 4 bases, and 10 bases lay in between. CDR3 coding DNA: TGTGCCAGCAGCTTAGCGGGGCGGGCAGATACGCAGTATTTT. It is translated as CASSLAGRADTQYF.

This clonotype showed up just a few times. This chain joins TRBV20-1 and TRBJ2-5; a possible D gene is TRBD2 (6 bases). The CDR3 spans 14 residues. Germline values: CDR1 DFQATT, CDR2 SNEGSKA (reference sequence). Trimming pared 2 bases from V and 4 bases from J, leaving 14 bases between. In nucleotides, the CDR3 is TGCAGTGCTAGACCGGCGACTAGGGGAGAGACCCAGTACTTC. Its translation is CSARPATRGETQYF.

There are a few counts of this clonotype. This chain connects TRBV7-3 to TRBJ2-1; either TRBD1 or TRBD2 may fit D (5 bases each). Trimming shortened V by 5 bases and J by 6 bases, and 11 bases separated the two germline ends. Germline V gene lookup returns CDR1 SGHTA and CDR2 FQGTGA. The CDR3 is 13 amino acids. CDR3 sequence: CASSPGAGNEQFF. As DNA, the CDR3 is TGTGCCAGCAGCCCCGGGGCGGGCAATGAGCAGTTCTTC.

The J gene is TRBJ1-1, the V gene TRBV4-3; tentatively, D is TRBD1 (6 bases). CDR1 LGHNA and CDR2 YSLEER come from the germline V gene. The CDR3 spans 15 residues. Trimming took off 1 base at V and 4 bases at J, with 13 bases between the two ends. CDR3: CASSQGTEGGTEAFF. The DNA of the CDR3 is TGCGCCAGCAGCCAAGGCACAGAGGGGGGCACTGAAGCTTTCTTT.

V is TRBV28 and J is TRBJ1-2; D perhaps matches TRBD1 (6 bases). Per the germline V gene, CDR1 is MDHEN and CDR2 is SYDVKM. The CDR3 loop spans 14 amino acids. V lost 10 bases to trimming and J lost 7 bases, with 22 bases between them. In DNA, the CDR3 is TGTGCCACCAGAGCGGGGACAAGGGCCTTTGGCTACACCTTC. It codes for CATRAGTRAFGYTF.

This clonotype has more than one count but fewer than ten. In nucleotides, the CDR3 is TGTGCCAGCAGCCAAGGTCCGGGACAGAGGAACAATCAGCCCCAGCATTTT. The encoded protein is CASSQGPGQRNNQPQHF. The rearrangement links TRBV3-1 to TRBJ1-5, with 7 bases that match TRBD1. Per the germline V gene, CDR1 is LGHDT and CDR2 is YNNKEL (reference sequence). The CDR3 length is 17 residues. J gave up 3 bases and V 1 base, and 9 bases lay outside the gene matches. Full variable domain (missing parts from reference TRBV3-1 and TRBJ1-5): DTAVSQTPKYLVTQMGNDKSIKCEQNLGHDTMYWYKQDSKKFLKIMFSYNNKELIINETVPNRFSPKSPDKAHLNLHINSLELGDSAVYFCASSQGPGQRNNQPQHFGDGTRLSIL.

J is TRBJ1-1 and V is TRBV6-5; TRBD1 is a possible D gene (5 bases). Trimming removed 4 bases from V and 4 bases from J, with 22 bases in between. CDR1 MNHEY and CDR2 SVGAGI come from the germline V gene. CDR3 length: 17 residues. The CDR3, as DNA: TGTGCCAGCAGTTCCCCCACGGTAGGGGCTCTAGCCACTGAAGCTTTCTTT. Encoded protein: CASSSPTVGALATEAFF.

This clonotype was detected only a few times. The chain is built from TRBV24-1 and TRBJ2-1, with no clear D. Per the germline V gene, CDR1 is KGHDR and CDR2 is SFDVKD. The CDR3 length is 16 residues. With 2 bases removed from V and 6 bases from J, the gap between germline ends came to 16 bases. The CDR3, as DNA: TGTGCCACCAGTGATTCTCGCAAGCTCCTTCCCAATGAGCAGTTCTTC. Its translation: CATSDSRKLLPNEQFF.

The sample holds a few counts of this clonotype. The chain is built from TRBV6-2 or TRBV6-3 and TRBJ2-1; 7 bases align to TRBD2. This CDR3 is built from 15 residues. With 3 bases clipped from V and 2 bases from J, the junction kept 4 bases outside the gene matches. Germline CDR1 MNHEY, CDR2 SVGEGT. CDR3 DNA sequence: TGTGCCAGCAGTTATCGGGGGGAAGCCTACAATGAGCAGTTCTTC. Protein product: CASSYRGEAYNEQFF.

This clonotype has only a few counts. The chain carries TRBV9 and TRBJ2-5; D is undetermined. The V end was cut by 0 bases, the J end by 4 bases, with 16 bases between. The CDR3 contains 16 residues. Germline V gene sequence: CDR1 SGDLS, CDR2 YYNGEE. This CDR3 is CASSVAYSPPGETQYF. In nucleotides, the CDR3 is TGTGCCAGCAGCGTAGCATACAGCCCTCCCGGAGAGACCCAGTACTTC.